The 9 T cell receptor beta chains presented below share a single source sample, sequenced in a study of CD8 T cell repertoires and HIV-1 epitope variants (dated by TCRdb to 2020 to 2021). The receptor library was made with the immunoSEQ multiplex PCR assay. The source is immuneACCESS, and TCRdb retained only in-frame sequences with V and J called. Part of the clones is not carried over; for the studies checked, unresolved V genes explain less than half of this, and the remainder is unexplained. The sample table holds some 100,000 clones, of which almost 75% were seen once. Roughly 25% of the sample lies in the top ten. The sequenced material came from uncultured baseline CD8+ T cells from peripheral blood mononuclear cells (PBMCs). The receptors here all came from a male donor with HIV.

The V call is TRBV11-3, the J call TRBJ2-7; TRBD2 matches 9 bases. J was trimmed by 3 bases and V by 5 bases; bases with no gene match: 11. The CDR3 runs to 16 residues. Germline V gives CDR1 SGHNT, CDR2 YENEEA. CDR3 loop: CASSTTLGGRGYEQYF. Here the CDR3 DNA reads TGTGCCAGCAGCACCACCCTGGGCGGGAGGGGCTACGAGCAGTACTTC.

J is TRBJ2-3 and V is TRBV9; no clear D. V lost 4 bases and J 5 bases, leaving 11 bases between the germline ends. The CDR3 spans 13 residues. The germline CDR1 and CDR2 sequences are SGDLS and YYNGEE. The CDR3 spells CASSRTQRDTQYF. The CDR3 nucleotides are TGTGCCAGCAGCCGAACCCAGAGAGATACGCAGTATTTT.

The chain has TRBV29-1 and TRBJ2-7; 7 bases fit TRBD1. The CDR3 is 12 amino acids. The V gene end was trimmed by 7 bases and the J gene end by 5 bases; junction bases not matched to a gene: 8. CDR1 and CDR2 (germline): SQVTM, ANQGSEA. CDR3 DNA: TGCAGCGCCTCCGACAGGGCCCACGAGCAGTACTTC. It codes for CSASDRAHEQYF.

The gene calls are TRBV14 and TRBJ2-6; D could derive from TRBD1 or TRBD2 (6 bases each). Trimming took 1 base from V and 0 from J, leaving 13 bases between them. Per the germline V gene, CDR1 is SGHDN and CDR2 is FVKESK. The CDR3 is 18 amino acids. The CDR3 nucleotides are TGTGCCAGCAGCCAAGGGATCGGGGGCGACTCTGGGGCCAACGTCCTGACTTTC. This sequence encodes CASSQGIGGDSGANVLTF.

V is TRBV5-6 and J is TRBJ1-2, with D perhaps matching TRBD1 (5 bases). Per the germline V gene, CDR1 is SGHDT and CDR2 is YYEEEE. The V gene lost 0 bases and the J gene lost 3 bases, with 12 bases spanning the gap. The CDR3 covers 15 residues. The CDR3 reads CASSLGDSRYYGYTF. The DNA for the CDR3 is TGTGCCAGCAGCTTGGGGGACTCAAGGTACTATGGCTACACCTTC. The full variable domain, completed using reference TRBV5-6 and TRBJ1-2, is DAGVTQSPTHLIKTRGQQVTLRCSPKSGHDTVSWYQQALGQGPQFIFQYYEEEERQRGNFPDRFSGHQFPNYSSELNVNALLLGDSALYLCASSLGDSRYYGYTFGSGTRLTVV.

The gene calls are TRBV28 and TRBJ2-7, with TRBD1 identical over 8 bases. Germline V lookup: CDR1 MDHEN, CDR2 SYDVKM. Trimming removed 7 bases from V and 3 bases from J; junction bases left unmatched: 5. The CDR3 is 13 residues long. In DNA, the CDR3 is TGTGCCAGCAACCAGGGGGCTAACTACGAGCAGTACTTC. Protein product: CASNQGANYEQYF.

V gene TRBV6-1 combines with J gene TRBJ1-2; 9 nucleotides align to TRBD1. The CDR3 is 18 residues long. Trimming at V came to 3 bases and at J to 7 bases, leaving 18 bases not matched to a gene. CDR1 MNHNS and CDR2 SASEGT come from the germline V gene. CDR3 amino acids: CASSDVVDRGHRISGYTF. In nucleotides, the CDR3 is TGTGCCAGCAGTGACGTCGTGGACAGGGGCCACAGGATCTCTGGCTACACCTTC.

The chain has TRBV6-6 and TRBJ2-5, with D perhaps matching TRBD1 (6 bases). The CDR3 length is 15 residues. Per the germline V gene, CDR1 is MNHNY and CDR2 is SVGAGI (reference sequence). Trimming stripped 4 bases from V and 1 base from J, with 13 bases between. In nucleotides, the CDR3 is TGTGCCAGCAGTTCATCCGGGACATCCCAAGAGACCCAGTACTTC. It encodes CASSSSGTSQETQYF.

The chain links TRBV6-1 to TRBJ2-5; the D call may be TRBD1 or TRBD2 (6 bases each). The CDR3 sequence is 16 residues long. Trimming removed 1 base at V and 5 bases at J, with 17 bases between. Germline assignment: CDR1 MNHNS and CDR2 SASEGT. For the CDR3, the DNA is TGTGCCAGCAGTGAAGTATGGGGGGCGGGTGCGGAGACCCAGTACTTC. Its protein product is CASSEVWGAGAETQYF.